This T cell receptor beta chain originates from a study of blood T cells in healthy people across ages (dated by TCRdb to between 2015 and 2017). Notes on the research overall: In model experiments, roughly one uniquely barcoded TCR beta cDNA molecule per two T cells was captured by template switching. The study measured age-related changes in TCR beta repertoire diversity using deep sequencing normalized with unique cDNA molecular identifiers. The donors were divided into four age groups: young (average about 16 years), middle-aged (about 40), aged (about 62) and long-lived (about 90). To avoid experimental bias, donors of different ages were distributed randomly across sequencing lanes. The study analyzed two additional independent replicas of 1 million unique cDNA reads from the same blood draw for two donors, one aged 18 to 30 and one aged 80 or older. Here is what the overall study found, with its caveats: Observed TCR beta diversity correlated strongly with the percentage of naive T cells measured by flow cytometry. Compared with the aged group, the long-lived group had more naive CD4+ T cells, fewer expanded clones and increased TCR diversity, suggesting age selection. Observed TCR beta diversity per million T cells fell roughly linearly with age, and a significant reduction was already apparent by age around 40. Estimates of total diversity from one million sequenced T cells were regarded as lower bounds and underestimates. Since profiling was done on bulk unsorted PBMCs, naive and antigen-experienced compartments could not be conclusively compared. The CMV infection status of donors was not known, potentially confounding age-related changes in expanded clonotypes.

The donors were some 39 Caucasian individuals from Russia, aged roughly 6 to 100 years, who were systemically healthy. Each donor gave ten milliliters of peripheral blood, collected into EDTA-treated Vacutainer tubes. Ficoll-Paque density-gradient centrifugation was used to isolate PBMCs, with at least 6.5 million per sample. Trizol reagent was used to extract total RNA from the PBMCs, yielding at least 6 micrograms per sample. For every donor, flow cytometry on a PBMC aliquot measured the percentage of naive CD45RAhigh/CD27high T cells. A word on this clonotype: Its antigen target is currently unknown. There are no base qualities to consult, and no much larger clone falls within one base.

CDR1 and CDR2 are read off the germline V gene as SGHDN and FVKESK. A distance of 15 bases separates the germline ends of V and J, which lose 6 bases and 5 bases respectively. From cysteine to phenylalanine, the CDR3 is 14 amino acids long. The only DNA kept is the CDR3, 42 bases in frame from the first base. Library prep was done by 5' RACE. Sequencing used an Illumina HiSeq 2500. A second PCR of about 7 to 12 cycles was run with a J-beta primer mix and a sample-barcoded 5' primer. A template-switch 5' adaptor carrying 12 random nucleotides introduced a unique molecular identifier onto each TCR beta cDNA molecule. Each sample yielded at least 3 million CDR3-containing paired-end reads. All of the RNA was converted into first-strand cDNA using the Mint cDNA synthesis kit, with a TRBC-specific oligonucleotide serving as the primer. All cDNA was treated with uracil-DNA glycosylase and then went through a first 18-cycle PCR with the universal primers M1SS and BC2_uni_R. As for the authors' bioinformatics: Normalization of each sample was performed by random selection of 1 million high-quality reads, each carrying a distinct molecular identifier. Instead of being binned into consensus sequences, reads that shared molecular identifiers were thrown out. MiTCR, run with a Q25 quality threshold and the strictest error-elimination algorithm, handled CDR3 identification, clonotype clustering and error correction. Lower-bound total TCR beta diversity was estimated with a nonparametric unseen species model using Euler transformation. TCRdb reprocessed the public reads (quality trimming at Q25 with fastp, clone calling with MiXCR) and kept in-frame beta chains. Under each unique CDR3 protein, matching rows form one entry showing the most common genes and DNA. TCRdb's processing, not the authors' own work, is the source of the V and J calls. Counted in this sample were 780,000 or so distinct CDR3 sequences; 56% of them appeared once. Around a quarter of the sample is held by the ten biggest clonotypes.

The sequenced sample was blood. This sequence was found in a middle-aged man in good health. The sequence is built from TRBV14 and TRBJ2-3; the D gene is perhaps TRBD2, on 7 matching bases. The CDR3 loop reads CASSDGGHKDTQYF. The sequence in DNA is TGTGCCAGCAGTGACGGGGGGCATAAAGATACGCAGTATTTT.